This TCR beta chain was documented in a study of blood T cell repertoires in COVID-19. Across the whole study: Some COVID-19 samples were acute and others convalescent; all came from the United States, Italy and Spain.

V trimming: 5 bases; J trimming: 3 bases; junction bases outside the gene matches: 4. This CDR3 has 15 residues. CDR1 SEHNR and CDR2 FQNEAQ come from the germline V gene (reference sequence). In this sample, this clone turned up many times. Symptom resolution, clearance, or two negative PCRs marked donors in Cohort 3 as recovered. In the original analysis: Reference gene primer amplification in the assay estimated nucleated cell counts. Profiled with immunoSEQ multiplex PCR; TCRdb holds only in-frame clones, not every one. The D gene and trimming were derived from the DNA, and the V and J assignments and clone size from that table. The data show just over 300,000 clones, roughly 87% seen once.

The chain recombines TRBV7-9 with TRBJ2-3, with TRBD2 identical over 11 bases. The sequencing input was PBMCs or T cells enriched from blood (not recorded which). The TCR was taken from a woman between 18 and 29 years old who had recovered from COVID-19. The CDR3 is CASSSLAGGTDTQYF. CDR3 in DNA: TGTGCCAGCAGCAGTCTAGCGGGAGGTACAGATACGCAGTATTTT.